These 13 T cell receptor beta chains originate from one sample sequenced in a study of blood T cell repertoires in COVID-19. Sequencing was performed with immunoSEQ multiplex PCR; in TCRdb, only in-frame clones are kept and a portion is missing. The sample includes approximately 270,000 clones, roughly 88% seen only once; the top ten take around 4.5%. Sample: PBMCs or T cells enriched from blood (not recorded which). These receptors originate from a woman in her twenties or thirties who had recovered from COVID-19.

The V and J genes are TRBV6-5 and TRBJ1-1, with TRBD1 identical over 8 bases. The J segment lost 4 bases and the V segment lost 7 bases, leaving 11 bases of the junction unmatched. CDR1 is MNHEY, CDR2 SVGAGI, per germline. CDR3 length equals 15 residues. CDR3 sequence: CASIAQGGSATEAFF. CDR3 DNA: TGTGCCAGCATTGCACAGGGGGGTTCGGCCACTGAAGCTTTCTTT.

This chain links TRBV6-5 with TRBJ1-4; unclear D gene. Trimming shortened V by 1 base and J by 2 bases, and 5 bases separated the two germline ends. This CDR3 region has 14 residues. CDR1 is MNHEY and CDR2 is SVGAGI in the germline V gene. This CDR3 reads CASSYWRTNEKLFF. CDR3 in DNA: TGTGCCAGCAGTTACTGGAGGACTAATGAAAAACTGTTTTTT.

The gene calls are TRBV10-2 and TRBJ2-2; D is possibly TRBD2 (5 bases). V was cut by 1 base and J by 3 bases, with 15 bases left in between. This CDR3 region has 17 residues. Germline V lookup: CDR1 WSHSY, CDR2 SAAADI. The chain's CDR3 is CASSEWTRGKYTGELFF. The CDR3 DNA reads TGCGCCAGCAGTGAGTGGACGAGAGGGAAGTACACCGGGGAGCTGTTTTTT.

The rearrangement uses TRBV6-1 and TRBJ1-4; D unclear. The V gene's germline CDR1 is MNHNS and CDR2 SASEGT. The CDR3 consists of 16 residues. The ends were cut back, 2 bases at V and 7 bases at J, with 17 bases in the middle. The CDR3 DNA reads TGTGCCAGCAGTGAACTGATTAGGTGGAGGCCTGAAAAACTGTTTTTT. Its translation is CASSELIRWRPEKLFF.

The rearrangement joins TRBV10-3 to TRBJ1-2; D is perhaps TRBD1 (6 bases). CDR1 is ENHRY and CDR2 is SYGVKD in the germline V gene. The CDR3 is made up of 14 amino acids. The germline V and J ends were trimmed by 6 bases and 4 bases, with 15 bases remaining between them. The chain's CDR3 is CAISQGIHGYGYTF. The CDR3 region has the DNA TGTGCCATCAGCCAGGGGATTCACGGCTATGGCTACACCTTC.

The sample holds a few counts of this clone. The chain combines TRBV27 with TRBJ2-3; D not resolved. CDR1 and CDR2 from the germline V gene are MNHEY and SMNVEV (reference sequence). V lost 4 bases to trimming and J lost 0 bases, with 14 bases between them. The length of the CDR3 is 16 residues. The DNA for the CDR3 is TGTGCCAGCAGTTACGCCACAGCTTCTAGCACAGATACGCAGTATTTT. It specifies CASSYATASSTDTQYF.

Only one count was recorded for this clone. The CDR3 sequence is CASSPLPDRTYGYTF. CDR3 nucleotides: TGTGCCAGCTCACCCTTACCGGACAGGACCTATGGCTACACCTTC. The chain uses TRBV18 and TRBJ1-2; 7 bases match TRBD1. The V gene's germline CDR1 is KGHSH and CDR2 LQKENI. This CDR3 region has 15 residues. V was clipped by 3 bases and J by 4 bases; unmatched bases: 8.

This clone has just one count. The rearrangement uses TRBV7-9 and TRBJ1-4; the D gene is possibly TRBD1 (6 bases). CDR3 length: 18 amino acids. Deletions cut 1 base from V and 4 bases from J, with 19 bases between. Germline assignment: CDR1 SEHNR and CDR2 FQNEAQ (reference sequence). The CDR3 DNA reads TGTGCCAGCAGCTTAGTTATTCGGTCGGTACAGGGTAATGAAAAACTGTTTTTT. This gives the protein CASSLVIRSVQGNEKLFF. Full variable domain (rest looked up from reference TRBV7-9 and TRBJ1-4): DTGVSQNPRHKITKRGQNVTFRCDPISEHNRLYWYRQTLGQGPEFLTYFQNEAQLEKSRLLSDRFSAERPKGSFSTLEIQRTEQGDSAMYLCASSLVIRSVQGNEKLFFGSGTQLSVL.

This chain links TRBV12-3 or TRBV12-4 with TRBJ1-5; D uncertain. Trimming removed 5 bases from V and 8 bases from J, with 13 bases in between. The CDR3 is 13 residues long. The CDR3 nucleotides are TGTGCCAGCAGTACCACGGGGTGGGAGCCCCAGCATTTT. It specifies CASSTTGWEPQHF.

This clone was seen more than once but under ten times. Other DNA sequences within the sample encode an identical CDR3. This CDR3 reads CASSLGGGNQPQHF. In DNA, the CDR3 is TGTGCCAGCAGTTTAGGGGGGGGCAATCAGCCCCAGCATTTT. V is TRBV28 and J is TRBJ1-5; perhaps TRBD1 as D (5 bases). CDR1 and CDR2 from the germline V gene are MDHEN and SYDVKM. V gave up 2 bases and J gave up 2 bases, with 7 bases separating them. The CDR3 contains 14 residues.

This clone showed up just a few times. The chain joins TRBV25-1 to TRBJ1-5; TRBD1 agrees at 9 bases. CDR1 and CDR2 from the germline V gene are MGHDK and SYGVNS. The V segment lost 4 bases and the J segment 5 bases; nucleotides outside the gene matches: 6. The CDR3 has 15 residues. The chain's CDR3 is CASSARDRDHQPQHF. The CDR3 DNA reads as TGTGCCAGCAGTGCCCGGGACAGGGACCATCAGCCCCAGCATTTT.

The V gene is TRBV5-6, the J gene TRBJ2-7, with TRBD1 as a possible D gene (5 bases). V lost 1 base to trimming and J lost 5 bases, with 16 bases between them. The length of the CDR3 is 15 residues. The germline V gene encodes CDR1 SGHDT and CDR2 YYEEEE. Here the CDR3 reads CASSLNKGWYDEQYF. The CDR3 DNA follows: TGTGCCAGCAGCTTGAATAAGGGGTGGTACGACGAGCAGTACTTC. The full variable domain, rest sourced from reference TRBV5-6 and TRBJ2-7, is DAGVTQSPTHLIKTRGQQVTLRCSPKSGHDTVSWYQQALGQGPQFIFQYYEEEERQRGNFPDRFSGHQFPNYSSELNVNALLLGDSALYLCASSLNKGWYDEQYFGPGTRLTVT.

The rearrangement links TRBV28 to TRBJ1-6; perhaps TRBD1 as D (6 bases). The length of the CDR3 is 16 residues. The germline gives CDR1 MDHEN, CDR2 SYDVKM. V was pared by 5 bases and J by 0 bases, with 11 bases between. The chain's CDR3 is CASSPTGTSYNSPLHF. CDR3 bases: TGTGCCAGCAGTCCCACAGGGACCTCCTATAATTCACCCCTCCACTTT.